These 29 T cell receptor beta chains originate from one sample sequenced in a study of blood T cell repertoires in COVID-19. Here immunoSEQ multiplex PCR was the method, and the copy in TCRdb shows in-frame clones only, minus some. The table records 250,000 to 300,000 clones, 86% of them present only once. The source material was peripheral blood. The receptors were sampled from a woman in her 30s with COVID-19, enrolled during active disease.

CDR3 bases: TGCGCCAGCAGCTGGGACAGGGGCGGGGATGGCTACACCTTC. Its translation: CASSWDRGGDGYTF. The chain is built from TRBV5-1 and TRBJ1-2; TRBD1 matches at 10 bases. Germline V CDR1 and CDR2: SGHRS, YFSETQ. The length of the CDR3 is 14 residues. With V trimmed by 3 bases and J by 6 bases, 5 bases remained unmatched. Complete variable domain (other parts from reference TRBV5-1 and TRBJ1-2): KAGVTQTPRYLIKTRGQQVTLSCSPISGHRSVSWYQQTPGQGLQFLFEYFSETQRNKGNFPGRFSGRQFSNSRSEMNVSTLELGDSALYLCASSWDRGGDGYTFGSGTRLTVV.

V usage is TRBV6-2 or TRBV6-3 and J usage is TRBJ2-7; 8 nucleotides line up with TRBD1. CDR1 is MNHEY, CDR2 SVGEGT, per germline. The CDR3 is 18 residues long. V gave up 2 bases and J gave up 3 bases; unmatched junction bases: 15. The CDR3 sequence: CASSYPDRVDPNYYEQYF. CDR3 nucleotide sequence: TGTGCCAGCAGTTACCCGGACAGGGTGGACCCCAACTACTACGAGCAGTACTTC.

The rearrangement uses TRBV4-1 and TRBJ2-7, with D perhaps TRBD2 (5 bases). Between the trimmed V and J ends, which lost 4 bases and 3 bases, there was a span of 19 bases. The CDR3 runs to 16 residues. Germline-derived CDR1 and CDR2 are MGHRA and YSYEKL. CDR3 amino acids: CASSRAAPPFNYEQYF. As DNA, the CDR3 is TGCGCCAGCAGCCGAGCGGCCCCCCCGTTTAACTACGAGCAGTACTTC.

The chain combines TRBV10-1 with TRBJ2-3; D gene uncertain. Germline V gene data show CDR1 as WNHNN and CDR2 as SYGVQD (reference sequence). Trimming left V 4 bases short and J 0 bases short, with 8 bases between. The length of the CDR3 is 14 residues. The CDR3 DNA follows: TGCGCCAGCAGTGGGTTGAGTAGCACAGATACGCAGTATTTT. This gives the protein CASSGLSSTDTQYF.

This clone is a singleton in its sample. The chain combines TRBV18 with TRBJ2-7; 8 bases fit TRBD1. From germline, CDR1 is KGHSH and CDR2 LQKENI. This CDR3 has 15 residues. V was clipped by 3 bases and J by 1 base; unmatched bases: 5. The CDR3 protein is CASSPTGQGSYEQYF. Written as DNA, the CDR3 is TGTGCCAGCTCACCGACTGGACAGGGTTCCTACGAGCAGTACTTC.

The rearrangement joins TRBV27 to TRBJ2-7, with TRBD2 matching over 10 bases. The CDR3 contains 16 residues. Germline V gene sequence: CDR1 MNHEY, CDR2 SMNVEV (reference sequence). J gave up 3 bases and V 4 bases, and 9 bases lay outside the gene matches. CDR3 nucleotide sequence: TGTGCCAGCAGTTCTCTTAGCGGGGGGCTCAACTACGAGCAGTACTTC. Residues: CASSSLSGGLNYEQYF.

This chain links TRBV28 with TRBJ1-2; 9 nucleotides align to TRBD1. CDR3 length: 14 amino acids. V lost 3 bases to trimming and J lost 8 bases; unmatched junction nucleotides: 7. Per germline, CDR1 MDHEN and CDR2 SYDVKM. The CDR3 is CASSFLGQGKGYTF. CDR3 in DNA: TGTGCCAGCAGTTTCCTCGGACAGGGGAAGGGCTACACCTTC.

J is TRBJ2-1 and V is TRBV25-1, with a tentative D call TRBD2 (7 bases). V was pared by 3 bases and J by 12 bases, with 12 bases between. The CDR3 spans 12 residues. Germline V gene data show CDR1 as MGHDK and CDR2 as SYGVNS. The CDR3 region is CASSDRGGGQFF. The CDR3 nucleotides read TGTGCCAGCAGTGATAGGGGGGGTGGGCAGTTCTTC.

V usage is TRBV9 and J usage is TRBJ2-5; TRBD2 might be the D (5 bases). The CDR3 sequence is 15 residues long. The ends were cut back, 2 bases at V and 1 base at J, with 12 bases in the middle. Germline values: CDR1 SGDLS, CDR2 YYNGEE. This CDR3 reads CASSVEAAVQETQYF. The CDR3 region has the DNA TGTGCCAGCAGCGTGGAGGCGGCTGTCCAAGAGACCCAGTACTTC.

A single count supports this clone. This sequence joins TRBV7-8 and TRBJ1-1; D may be TRBD1 (6 bases). There are 16 residues in the CDR3. From germline, CDR1 is SGHVS and CDR2 FQNEAQ. V gave up 4 bases and J gave up 0 bases, with 15 bases separating them. Here the CDR3 reads CASSSHRAGMNTEAFF. The CDR3 nucleotides read TGTGCCAGCAGCTCACACAGGGCTGGAATGAACACTGAAGCTTTCTTT.

V and J are TRBV9 and TRBJ2-5, with 10 positions matching TRBD1. This CDR3 is built from 16 residues. Germline V gene lookup returns CDR1 SGDLS and CDR2 YYNGEE. With V trimmed by 7 bases and J by 2 bases, 11 bases remained unmatched. The CDR3 nucleotides read TGTGCCAGCGGACCTCGACAGGGGGCCCCGCAAGAGACCCAGTACTTC. Its protein is CASGPRQGAPQETQYF.

The chain couples TRBV28 to TRBJ2-1; D may be TRBD2 (6 bases). Deletions cut 7 bases from V and 6 bases from J, with 31 bases between. Looked up from germline, CDR1 is MDHEN and CDR2 is SYDVKM. This CDR3 region has 19 residues. CDR3 DNA sequence: TGTGCCAGCACCTCCGGGTCCTCTAGTCTAGCGAGGTTTTTCAATGAGCAGTTCTTC. This sequence encodes CASTSGSSSLARFFNEQFF.

The rearrangement uses TRBV29-1 and TRBJ1-3; 10 positions match TRBD1. CDR3 length equals 16 residues. Germline CDR1 and CDR2: SQVTM and ANQGSEA. The J segment lost 3 bases and the V segment lost 5 bases, leaving 10 bases of the junction unmatched. CDR3 nucleotide sequence: TGCAGCGTTTCCCTTTATGGGACAGGGGTTGGAAACACCATATATTTT. Translation: CSVSLYGTGVGNTIYF. The full variable domain, completed using reference TRBV29-1 and TRBJ1-3, is SAVISQKPSRDICQRGTSLTIQCQVDSQVTMMFWYRQQPGQSLTLIATANQGSEATYESGFVIDKFPISRPNLTFSTLTVSNMSPEDSSIYLCSVSLYGTGVGNTIYFGEGSWLTVV.

The DNA for the CDR3 is TGTGCCAGCAGCGTAGCAGCGGGGGCGAAGGGCGAGCAGTACTTC. It specifies CASSVAAGAKGEQYF. The chain joins TRBV9 to TRBJ2-7; 8 bases fit TRBD2. The ends lost 0 bases at V and 6 bases at J; junction bases unmatched: 8. The CDR3 has 15 residues. CDR1 is SGDLS and CDR2 is YYNGEE in the germline V gene.

The chain has TRBV2 and TRBJ2-5; the D gene is possibly TRBD1 (6 bases). This CDR3 contains 15 residues. V lost 1 base and J lost 2, with 11 bases in between. Germline V gene data show CDR1 as SNHLY and CDR2 as FYNNEI. CDR3 nucleotide sequence: TGTGCCAGCAGTGAAGTCAGGGGCCCACAAGAGACCCAGTACTTC. Protein product: CASSEVRGPQETQYF.

The V and J genes are TRBV6-5 and TRBJ1-1; tentative D call: TRBD1 (6 bases). Germline V gene sequence: CDR1 MNHEY, CDR2 SVGAGI. V was trimmed by 5 bases and J by 6 bases, leaving 16 bases between them. The CDR3 length is 14 residues. CDR3 sequence: CASSRQVGDPEAFF. Here the CDR3 DNA reads TGTGCCAGCAGTCGACAGGTCGGAGATCCTGAAGCTTTCTTT.

V and J are TRBV6-5 and TRBJ2-7, with 11 bases fitting TRBD2. The CDR3 length is 15 residues. The V gene's germline CDR1 is MNHEY and CDR2 SVGAGI. The V gene end was trimmed by 4 bases and the J gene end by 2 bases; junction bases not matched to a gene: 4. Here the CDR3 reads CASSSRLAGTYEQYF. For the CDR3, the DNA is TGTGCCAGCAGTTCCAGACTAGCGGGAACCTACGAGCAGTACTTC.

V is TRBV11-3 and J is TRBJ2-1; 11 bases are shared with TRBD1. The CDR3 totals 15 residues. Germline V lookup: CDR1 SGHNT, CDR2 YENEEA. Trimming cost V 5 bases and J 7 bases; bases outside gene matches: 7. The CDR3: CASSLGQGGRNEQFF. In DNA, the CDR3 is TGTGCCAGCAGCCTGGGACAGGGGGGTCGAAATGAGCAGTTCTTC.

The chain is built from TRBV5-4 and TRBJ2-5; maybe TRBD1 (6 bases). CDR1 SGHNT and CDR2 YYREEE come from the germline V gene (reference sequence). CDR3 length: 18 residues. V was clipped by 4 bases and J by 5 bases, with 27 bases between them. CDR3 in DNA: TGTGCCAGCAGCCCCACGCTGCCCTCGACAGGTGGGCCGGAGACCCAGTACTTC. Amino acid sequence: CASSPTLPSTGGPETQYF.

V usage is TRBV7-4 and J usage is TRBJ2-3, with TRBD2 identical over 7 bases. The CDR3 has 17 residues. V gave up 2 bases and J gave up 2 bases; unmatched junction bases: 10. Germline V gene data show CDR1 as SGHVT and CDR2 as SQSDAQ. The CDR3 DNA sequence: TGTGCCAGCAGCTTAAGGCGCCTGCGGGGGTTCACAGATACGCAGTATTTT. Translated: CASSLRRLRGFTDTQYF.

J is TRBJ1-1 and V is TRBV19; tentatively, D is TRBD1 (5 bases). Germline CDR1 is LNHDA and CDR2 is SQIVND (reference sequence). Between the trimmed V and J ends, which lost 9 bases and 4 bases, there was a span of 18 bases. CDR3 size: 14 residues. CDR3 DNA sequence: TGTGCCAGCCGATTGCAGGGTGGGGTCACTGAAGCTTTCTTT. Its translation is CASRLQGGVTEAFF. The full variable domain, completed using reference TRBV19 and TRBJ1-1, is DGGITQSPKYLFRKEGQNVTLSCEQNLNHDAMYWYRQDPGQGLRLIYYSQIVNDFQKGDIAEGYSVSREKKESFPLTVTSAQKNPTAFYLCASRLQGGVTEAFFGQGTRLTVV.

The chain recombines TRBV5-4 with TRBJ1-2; TRBD1 matches at 9 bases. Trimming cost V 2 bases and J 4 bases; bases outside gene matches: 6. Germline V gives CDR1 SGHNT, CDR2 YYREEE (reference sequence). The CDR3 is 15 amino acids. The CDR3: CASSFGTGLAYGYTF. CDR3 in DNA: TGTGCCAGCAGCTTTGGGACAGGGCTCGCCTATGGCTACACCTTC.

The CDR3 is CASSVESLQETQYF. The DNA of the CDR3 is TGTGCCAGCAGCGTAGAATCCCTACAAGAGACCCAGTACTTC. The chain links TRBV9 to TRBJ2-5; D gene ambiguous. With 0 bases removed from V and 2 bases from J, the gap between germline ends came to 8 bases. Germline V gene data show CDR1 as SGDLS and CDR2 as YYNGEE. The CDR3 runs 14 residues.

The rearrangement uses TRBV5-4 and TRBJ2-7, with a weak D call TRBD2 (6 bases). The CDR3 spans 16 residues. The germline CDR1 and CDR2 sequences are SGHNT and YYREEE (reference sequence). V was trimmed by 0 bases and J by 2 bases, leaving 15 bases between them. The CDR3 bases are TGTGCCAGCAGCTTGGTGTCCAGGAGGGCCGCCTACGAGCAGTACTTC. Its translation: CASSLVSRRAAYEQYF.

This chain uses TRBV10-1 with TRBJ2-1, with 7 bases that match TRBD1. This CDR3 region has 15 residues. With V trimmed by 2 bases and J by 3 bases, 4 bases remained unmatched. Germline CDR1 and CDR2: WNHNN and SYGVQD (reference sequence). The CDR3 loop is CASSEVQGYYNEQFF. The CDR3 DNA is TGCGCCAGCAGTGAGGTACAGGGGTACTACAATGAGCAGTTCTTC.

The rearrangement joins TRBV7-2 to TRBJ1-2; maybe TRBD1 (6 bases). Trimming left V 5 bases short and J 2 bases short, with 15 bases between. Germline loops: CDR1 SGHTA, CDR2 FQGNSA. The CDR3 sequence is 15 residues long. The chain's CDR3 is CASSPYRADNYGYTF. The CDR3 bases are TGTGCCAGCAGCCCTTACAGGGCTGACAACTATGGCTACACCTTC.

The chain links TRBV18 to TRBJ2-5; D not resolved. V shed 5 bases and J shed 2 bases, with 3 bases lying between them. The CDR3 is 11 residues long. From germline, CDR1 is KGHSH and CDR2 LQKENI. DNA of the CDR3: TGTGCCAGCTCATCTCAAGAGACCCAGTACTTC. Translated: CASSSQETQYF.

This rearrangement joins TRBV6-2 or TRBV6-3 to TRBJ2-7; TRBD2 aligns across 10 bases. This CDR3 is 18 amino acids long. Germline V gene data show CDR1 as MNHEY and CDR2 as SVGEGT. Trimming cost V 2 bases and J 1 base; bases outside gene matches: 11. CDR3 amino acids: CASSYGGSGGRGSYEQYF. In nucleotides, the CDR3 is TGTGCCAGCAGTTACGGAGGTAGCGGGGGGCGGGGATCCTACGAGCAGTACTTC.

V usage is TRBV27 and J usage is TRBJ1-1; maybe TRBD1 (5 bases). This CDR3 contains 12 residues. V gave up 5 bases and J gave up 4 bases, with 8 bases separating them. CDR1 is MNHEY, CDR2 SMNVEV, per germline (reference sequence). CDR3: CASSAGGTEAFF. CDR3 nucleotide sequence: TGTGCCAGCAGTGCCGGGGGCACTGAAGCTTTCTTT.